Reported below is one T cell receptor beta chain. Its antigen is as yet unknown. The entry originates in a study of PD-L1 blockade in urothelial cancer. Across the study: Analysis of the blood was performed 3 weeks (second dose) and 6 weeks after treatment start. Study conclusions and caveats: Pretreatment clonality of the blood TCR repertoire below the median was predictive of superior survival.

The templates were synthetic TCR analogs, and they were spiked into each PCR. Using immunoSEQ multiplex PCR, the repertoire was profiled, and TCRdb retains in-frame clones only, with some absent. Among about 91,000 clones, over 80% were seen once, and the ten largest hold 8.4%. Time point in this sample: peripheral blood 6 weeks after treatment start. Germline loops: CDR1 ENHRY, CDR2 SYGVKD. Unmatched junction bases numbered 4, after V lost 8 bases and J lost 6 bases. The CDR3 sequence is 13 residues long. Sequences were derived from PBMCs, sampled around atezolizumab (anti-PD-L1) treatment. J is TRBJ2-3 and V is TRBV10-3; the match to TRBD1 covers 11 bases. The TCR comes from a man in his 70s with urothelial cancer. The CDR3 region has the DNA TGTGCCATCGGGGGGGACAGGGGGGATACGCAGTATTTT. It specifies CAIGGDRGDTQYF.